This TCR beta chain emerged from a study of PD-1 blockade in classical Hodgkin lymphoma. Study-wide results and caveats: A significant rise in TCR diversity by C4D1 was seen for CD4+ but not CD8+ cells. Among the patients, those starting nivolumab under 1 year after ASCT were excluded. Before treatment, complete responders showed about the same diversity as newly diagnosed patients.

CDR3 length: 14 residues. The ends were cut back, 2 bases at V and 2 bases at J, with 6 bases in the middle. Germline V CDR1 and CDR2: MNHEY, SVGAGI. Method: immunoSEQ multiplex PCR; TCRdb's copy keeps in-frame clones and lacks some. Of 25,000 to 35,000 clones listed, about 71% are singletons. In the case of this clone: Its antigen remains unidentified.

Each patient experienced a relapse that followed autologous stem cell transplantation, and brentuximab vedotin exposure varied. Patients had relapsed/refractory classical Hodgkin lymphoma with complete response, partial response or progressive disease as best response. This specimen consisted of peripheral blood mononuclear cells (PBMCs), obtained before the second cycle of nivolumab. This clonotype originated in a human donor with classical Hodgkin lymphoma. J is TRBJ2-2 and V is TRBV6-5; D call uncertain. In nucleotides, the CDR3 is TGTGCCAGCAGTTACGACCTCAACACCGGGGAGCTGTTTTTT. Its translation is CASSYDLNTGELFF.